This TCR beta chain was obtained from a study of cytomegalovirus exposure and HLA in healthy donors. General observations from the study: It was taken for granted in presence/absence analyses that sequencing depth across donors was roughly uniform. CMV serostatus alone was available as immune exposure information. Earlier analysis yielded a pattern in which most TCR beta V segments were productive about 87% or about 30% of the time.

Regarding this clone: Its specificity is unknown.

Between the trimmed V and J ends, which lost 4 bases and 8 bases, there was a span of 19 bases. The CDR3 extends over 15 amino acids. Germline CDR1 is SGHNT and CDR2 is YYREEE (reference sequence). PCR used 60 Vbeta primers and 13 Jbeta primers. Sequenced by immunoSEQ multiplex PCR; TCRdb stores in-frame clones only, minus some. The repertoire holds 140,000 to 150,000 clones, with around 78% as singletons. Healthy bone marrow donors made up the donors. The genes are TRBV5-4 and TRBJ1-3, with D tentatively TRBD1 (6 bases). The source of this sequence is a woman aged 18-29 years in good health and CMV-seropositive. What was sequenced was PBMCs. This chain's CDR3 is CASSKRTEAPDTIYF. The CDR3 nucleotides read TGTGCCAGCAGCAAGAGGACAGAAGCCCCGGACACCATATATTTT.